This T cell receptor beta chain appears in the sequencing data of a study of blood T cell repertoires in COVID-19 (dated by TCRdb to 2018 to 2021). Regarding the complete study: Collaborator samples came from the United States, Italy and Spain and covered acute and convalescent phases of COVID-19. The prospective study material was composed of cDNA or gDNA derived from T cells, B-cell-depleted T cells, or PBMCs. The dataset comprised deeply sampled blood TCRbeta repertoires from subjects exposed to, actively infected with, or recovered from COVID-19. A freely available public database, intended as a resource for researchers studying the immune response to SARS-CoV-2, is where the repertoires were released. The samples were drawn from two sources: the first 160 participants of the ongoing ImmuneRACE study, and some 1,300 subjects contributed by 6 global collaborators. The sample metadata nearly always contained a de-identified subject ID, COVID-19 status, age in years and sex. Where available, HLA class I and class II types were obtained from metadata supplied by the sample provider rather than from assay-based typing.

TCRbeta CDR3 regions were amplified from genomic DNA by means of the immunoSEQ Assay, a bias-controlled multiplex PCR. From the authors' description of their analysis: Within the assay, amplification of reference gene primers was used to estimate how many nucleated cells each sample contained. Sequence reads were collapsed and filtered to measure the absolute abundance of every unique TCRbeta CDR3 rearrangement. For each sample, productive Simpson clonality was calculated as the square root of Simpson's diversity index over productive rearrangements. TCRdb obtained this table from immuneACCESS and retained in-frame rearrangements with V and J assigned. These tables miss some clones; where compared with another copy, unresolved V genes account for less than half of the shortfall, and the remainder is unexplained. V and J calls and clone size are copied from that table; D and trimming were computed from the DNA. The sample records about 210,000 clones, 85% of which are singletons. 2.4% of the sample is held by the ten biggest clonotypes.

One collaborating source in Seattle enrolled patients while the patients were actively infected and followed the patients over time throughout the course of disease. Collaborating institutions collected whole blood in K2EDTA tubes following their own protocols. For TCRbeta analysis, collaborator samples were shipped as frozen whole blood, as isolated PBMCs, or as DNA extracted from either sample type. Including cysteine and phenylalanine, the CDR3 has 18 amino acids. The retained sequence is limited to the CDR3, 54 bases, with the frame set at the first base. General conclusions and limits of the study: The quantity of clinical and demographic metadata differed by source and by participant and was supplied without curation.

For this clone: Its recognized antigen is unknown. Base-call qualities are not available, and no considerably larger clone is one nucleotide away.

The receptor chain draws on TRBV21-1 and TRBJ1-2; the table's D gene call, TRBD1, was not cross checked with the DNA. TRBV21-1 is a listed pseudogene. This clonotype was obtained from an older woman with COVID-19, enrolled during active disease. Sequenced input: peripheral blood. The CDR3 protein: CASSKALSVKGRWYGYTF. The base sequence is TGTGCCAGCAGCAAAGCGCTTTCTGTGAAGGGGCGATGGTATGGCTACACCTTC.